One sample yielded the 20 T cell receptor beta chains listed below, sequenced in a study of blood T cell repertoires in COVID-19. Using immunoSEQ multiplex PCR, the repertoire was profiled, and TCRdb retains in-frame clones only, with some absent. The sample contains around 81,000 clones, just under 85% of which appear only once. Sequencing was performed on peripheral blood. The receptors stem from a man aged 50 to 60 with acute or convalescent COVID-19.

The chain combines TRBV7-2 with TRBJ1-5; the D gene is possibly TRBD1 (5 bases). CDR1 and CDR2 from the germline V gene are SGHTA and FQGNSA. Trimming shortened V by 4 bases and J by 2 bases, and 12 bases separated the two germline ends. This CDR3 comprises 15 residues. CDR3 nucleotide sequence: TGTGCCAGCAGCTCCAAGGGGTGGGGCAATCAGCCCCAGCATTTT. This encodes CASSSKGWGNQPQHF.

The chain couples TRBV5-1 to TRBJ2-3, with a weak D call TRBD1 (5 bases). Between the trimmed V and J ends, which lost 4 bases and 4 bases, there was a span of 13 bases. CDR3 length: 14 amino acids. Germline CDR1 SGHRS, CDR2 YFSETQ. DNA for the CDR3: TGCGCCAGCAGCCCAGGGTTCGTGTCAGATACGCAGTATTTT. Its protein product is CASSPGFVSDTQYF.

V is TRBV29-1 and J is TRBJ2-7; 10 nucleotides match TRBD2. V dropped 6 bases and J dropped 3; count of bases not matched to a gene: 11. This CDR3 is built from 15 residues. Germline V gene lookup returns CDR1 SQVTM and CDR2 ANQGSEA. CDR3 amino acids: CSVQSGRASYYEQYF. The CDR3 DNA reads TGCAGCGTCCAAAGCGGGAGGGCTTCTTACTACGAGCAGTACTTC.

The chain couples TRBV6-5 to TRBJ1-4; TRBD1 is a possible D gene (6 bases). This CDR3 region has 15 residues. Germline V gene sequence: CDR1 MNHEY, CDR2 SVGAGI. V was shortened by 6 bases and J by 3 bases, with 14 bases between the two germline ends. The CDR3 spells CASRLGGRANEKLFF. The CDR3, as DNA: TGTGCCAGCAGGCTGGGGGGGCGAGCTAATGAAAAACTGTTTTTT.

The chain recombines TRBV7-6 with TRBJ1-2, with 11 bases lining up with TRBD1. The V segment lost 4 bases and the J segment 4 bases; nucleotides outside the gene matches: 8. The CDR3 covers 16 residues. Per germline, CDR1 SGHVS and CDR2 FNYEAQ. The CDR3 region has the DNA TGTGCCAGCAGCTCCAGTCGGACAGGGGGCGCCTATGGCTACACCTTC. It is translated as CASSSSRTGGAYGYTF.

V is TRBV9 and J is TRBJ2-3; 10 bases agree with TRBD2. CDR1 and CDR2 (germline): SGDLS, YYNGEE. The CDR3 has 16 amino acids. V shed 0 bases, J shed 1 base, and the junction held 2 bases outside the gene matches. The CDR3 region has the DNA TGTGCCAGCAGCGTAGTGCTAGCGGGAGGCACAGATACGCAGTATTTT. It translates to CASSVVLAGGTDTQYF.

This chain connects TRBV7-9 to TRBJ2-5; TRBD1 matches 8 bases. V dropped 4 bases and J dropped 4; count of bases not matched to a gene: 2. This CDR3 spans 13 amino acids. The germline V gene encodes CDR1 SEHNR and CDR2 FQNEAQ (reference sequence). The CDR3 region has the DNA TGTGCCAGCAGCTATGGACAGGGAGAGACCCAGTACTTC. This codes for CASSYGQGETQYF.

The chain links TRBV4-3 to TRBJ2-1; TRBD1 matches at 9 bases. Germline V lookup: CDR1 LGHNA, CDR2 YSLEER. J gave up 1 base and V 4 bases, and 20 bases lay outside the gene matches. The CDR3 extends over 21 amino acids. For the CDR3, the DNA is TGCGCCAGCAGCCCCTATTTCTCAGGCTTACAGGGGGCATCGTCCTACAATGAGCAGTTCTTC. It translates to CASSPYFSGLQGASSYNEQFF.

The V and J genes are TRBV6-5 and TRBJ2-3; 10 bases align to TRBD2. The germline gives CDR1 MNHEY, CDR2 SVGAGI. The CDR3 spans 16 residues. V dropped 0 bases and J dropped 3; count of bases not matched to a gene: 3. CDR3 residues: CASSYSPSGGTDTQYF. The CDR3 DNA reads TGTGCCAGCAGTTACTCGCCTAGCGGGGGTACAGATACGCAGTATTTT.

The sample holds one count of this clone. V and J are TRBV7-9 and TRBJ1-2; TRBD1 matches 8 bases. The V gene end was trimmed by 8 bases and the J gene end by 4 bases; junction bases not matched to a gene: 9. The CDR3 has 14 residues. Germline V gene sequence: CDR1 SEHNR, CDR2 FQNEAQ (reference sequence). The CDR3 sequence is CASVWTGSTYGYTF. As DNA, the CDR3 is TGTGCCAGCGTCTGGACAGGGAGCACCTATGGCTACACCTTC.

This clone was seen only once. The rearrangement joins TRBV18 to TRBJ1-4; 11 bases are shared with TRBD1. V lost 4 bases, J lost 8 bases, and 6 bases stayed unmatched. Germline V CDR1 and CDR2: KGHSH, LQKENI. The CDR3 runs to 15 residues. CDR3 sequence: CASSLADRGQEKLFF. The CDR3 bases are TGTGCCAGCTCACTTGCGGACAGGGGGCAGGAAAAACTGTTTTTT.

The chain uses TRBV29-1 and TRBJ1-1; D remains unclear. This CDR3 is built from 12 residues. Looked up from germline, CDR1 is SQVTM and CDR2 is ANQGSEA. Between the trimmed V and J ends, which lost 0 bases and 4 bases, there was a span of 6 bases. The CDR3 bases are TGCAGCGTTGAAGAATCCGGCACTGAAGCTTTCTTT. Translating it yields CSVEESGTEAFF.

The chain carries TRBV7-3 and TRBJ2-2, with 7 nucleotides matching TRBD2. The CDR3 sequence is 14 residues long. Looked up from germline, CDR1 is SGHTA and CDR2 is FQGTGA. The V segment lost 5 bases and the J segment 1 base; nucleotides outside the gene matches: 1. The CDR3 bases are TGTGCCAGCAGCCCGGGGGGGAACACCGGGGAGCTGTTTTTT. Its translation is CASSPGGNTGELFF.

V usage is TRBV27 and J usage is TRBJ2-1; 12 nucleotides agree with TRBD2. Germline CDR1 reads MNHEY; CDR2 reads SMNVEV (reference sequence). This CDR3 region has 17 residues. The V and J ends lost 1 base and 3 bases, in that order; junction bases with no gene match: 4. CDR3 coding DNA: TGTGCCAGCAGTTTATGGACTAGCGGGGCAAACTACAATGAGCAGTTCTTC. The encoded protein is CASSLWTSGANYNEQFF.

CDR3 coding DNA: TGTGCCAGCACCTGGGGGGACGAGGATCAGCCCCAGCATTTT. The encoded protein is CASTWGDEDQPQHF. The rearrangement links TRBV2 to TRBJ1-5, with D tentatively TRBD1 (5 bases). The germline V gene has CDR1 SNHLY and CDR2 FYNNEI. V shed 7 bases and J shed 5 bases, with 15 bases lying between them. The CDR3 runs 14 residues.

This clone was recorded only once. The chain recombines TRBV6-1 with TRBJ1-3; D is ambiguous. The germline V and J ends were trimmed by 1 base and 0 bases, with 4 bases remaining between them. Looked up from germline, CDR1 is MNHNS and CDR2 is SASEGT. This CDR3 contains 14 residues. The CDR3 region has the DNA TGTGCCAGCAGTGAAGGGGCCTCTGGAAACACCATATATTTT. Translated, it gives CASSEGASGNTIYF.

V usage is TRBV5-5 and J usage is TRBJ2-3; maybe TRBD2 (5 bases). Trimming shortened V by 1 base and J by 2 bases, and 11 bases separated the two germline ends. CDR1 and CDR2 (germline): SGHKS, YYEKEE (reference sequence). This CDR3 has 15 amino acids. The CDR3 loop reads CASSLIEGATDTQYF. In DNA form, the CDR3 reads TGTGCCAGCAGCTTGATTGAGGGAGCCACAGATACGCAGTATTTT. The complete variable domain, with remaining parts taken from reference TRBV5-5 and TRBJ2-3, reads DAGVTQSPTHLIKTRGQQVTLRCSPISGHKSVSWYQQVLGQGPQFIFQYYEKEERGRGNFPDRFSARQFPNYSSELNVNALLLGDSALYLCASSLIEGATDTQYFGPGTRLTVL.

This chain joins TRBV7-9 and TRBJ1-1; D is unclear. Germline CDR1 and CDR2: SEHNR and FQNEAQ (reference sequence). V shed 1 base and J shed 7 bases, with 7 bases lying between them. The CDR3 has 12 residues. In DNA form, the CDR3 reads TGTGCCAGCAGCTTAGACCCAGGTGAAGCTTTCTTT. It translates to CASSLDPGEAFF.

V gene TRBV11-3 combines with J gene TRBJ2-5; 7 bases fit TRBD2. The CDR3 covers 13 residues. Looked up from germline, CDR1 is SGHNT and CDR2 is YENEEA. Trimming at V came to 11 bases and at J to 5 bases, leaving 11 bases not matched to a gene. The CDR3 region is CASSGDVWETQYF. CDR3 DNA: TGTGCCTCCAGCGGGGACGTTTGGGAGACCCAGTACTTC. Full variable domain (rest looked up from reference TRBV11-3 and TRBJ2-5): EAGVVQSPRYKIIEKKQPVAFWCNPISGHNTLYWYLQNLGQGPELLIRYENEEAVDDSQLPKDRFSAERLKGVDSTLKIQPAELGDSAVYLCASSGDVWETQYFGPGTRLLVL.

V gene TRBV4-3 combines with J gene TRBJ1-2; D possibly corresponds to TRBD1 (5 bases). The CDR3 is 15 residues long. CDR1 and CDR2 from the germline V gene are LGHNA and YSLEER. V lost 4 bases and J 5 bases, leaving 17 bases between the germline ends. DNA of the CDR3: TGCGCCAGCAGCCCTTCTACTGACAGCTTTTATGGCTACACCTTC. Its protein product is CASSPSTDSFYGYTF.